This TCR beta chain stems from a study of T cell repertoires in cytomegalovirus infection. CDR3 length: 15 residues. CDR1 is ENHRY, CDR2 SYGVKD, per germline. V was shortened by 8 bases and J by 2 bases, with 15 bases between the two germline ends. Using its own MiXCR run on the reads, TCRdb lists one record per CDR3 protein. The table has approximately 990,000 distinct CDR3 sequences, less than 40% seen once. This clonotype has more than one count but fewer than ten. Its antigen is still unknown. This specimen was cultured CD8+ T cells from PBMCs, taken from culture after CMV antigen stimulation. The receptor was derived from a human donor in good health (CMV status not recorded). Some clones in this sample may be carry-over from other donors' samples. V is TRBV10-3 and J is TRBJ2-2, with D tentatively TRBD1 (6 bases). CDR3 DNA sequence: TGTGCCATCCTCGTCCAGGGGAATAACACCGGGGAGCTGTTTTTT. Translated: CAILVQGNNTGELFF.